The 2 T cell receptor beta chains given below trace back to one sample, sequenced in a study of cytomegalovirus exposure and HLA in healthy donors. In the PCR, 60 Vbeta and 13 Jbeta primers were used. Clones were sequenced by immunoSEQ multiplex PCR, and TCRdb holds only the in-frame ones, with some missing. This sample has under 150,000 clones, with more than 65% found just once. The sample comprised PBMCs. Receptors were obtained from a woman in her sixties in good health and CMV-seropositive.

This clone has just one count. The chain recombines TRBV9 with TRBJ1-5, with D perhaps matching TRBD1 (6 bases). The length of the CDR3 is 15 residues. Trimming took off 0 bases at V and 5 bases at J, with 12 bases between the two ends. Germline V CDR1 and CDR2: SGDLS, YYNGEE. DNA of the CDR3: TGTGCCAGCAGCGTAGGAGGGGGTTTTGATCAGCCCCAGCATTTT. Protein sequence: CASSVGGGFDQPQHF.

The rearrangement uses TRBV5-1 and TRBJ1-1; 7 bases agree with TRBD1. CDR1 SGHRS and CDR2 YFSETQ come from the germline V gene. Unmatched junction bases numbered 7, after V lost 0 bases and J lost 2 bases. This CDR3 is 16 amino acids long. For the CDR3, the DNA is TGCGCCAGCAGCTTGGTTGCAGGGGGTGTAAACACTGAAGCTTTCTTT. This sequence encodes CASSLVAGGVNTEAFF.